Each of the 13 T cell receptor beta chains below was sequenced from the same sample in a study of T cells after yellow fever vaccination. Using its own MiXCR run on the 5' RACE reads, TCRdb lists one record per CDR3 protein. The table records roughly 70,000 distinct CDR3 sequences, roughly 7.7% of them present only once. The material was CD8+ T cells sorted from PBMCs, obtained on the day of the yellow fever booster vaccination. The receptors derive from a man under 40 who received the YFV17D yellow fever vaccine.

The chain carries TRBV21-1 and TRBJ2-1. TRBV21-1 is a documented pseudogene. This CDR3 is built from 15 residues. CDR3 sequence reads: CASSKAQVSYNEQFF. As DNA, the CDR3 is TGTGCCAGCAGCAAGGCTCAAGTCTCCTACAATGAGCAGTTCTTC.

This clonotype has a handful of counts. The chain couples TRBV27 to TRBJ2-7; the match to TRBD2 covers 9 bases. The V gene end was trimmed by 0 bases and the J gene end by 6 bases; junction bases not matched to a gene: 6. CDR3 length: 15 residues. Germline V lookup: CDR1 MNHEY, CDR2 SMNVEV (reference sequence). The CDR3 protein is CASSLSVAGVSEQYF. For the CDR3, the DNA is TGTGCCAGCAGTTTATCTGTAGCGGGAGTATCCGAGCAGTACTTC.

The chain couples TRBV27 to TRBJ2-1; 10 bases align to TRBD2. The germline V gene has CDR1 MNHEY and CDR2 SMNVEV (reference sequence). There are 18 residues in the CDR3. J lost 8 bases, V lost 0 bases, and 13 bases had no gene match. CDR3 region: CASSLSNGPGLANYEQFF. DNA for the CDR3: TGTGCCAGCAGTTTATCGAATGGGCCGGGACTAGCGAATTATGAGCAGTTCTTC.

This clonotype has just a few counts. The chain uses TRBV27 and TRBJ2-1; 11 nucleotides align to TRBD2. With 4 bases clipped from V and 6 bases from J, the junction kept 14 bases outside the gene matches. Germline values: CDR1 MNHEY, CDR2 SMNVEV (reference sequence). The CDR3 has 18 residues. The CDR3 is CASSSGTSGPRPGNEQFF. CDR3 nucleotides: TGTGCCAGCAGTTCCGGGACTAGCGGTCCCCGGCCCGGCAATGAGCAGTTCTTC.

This clonotype has just a few counts. The chain uses TRBV7-8 and TRBJ1-1; the match to TRBD1 covers 7 bases. The trim removed 4 bases at V and 2 bases at J, leaving 4 bases unmatched. The CDR3 totals 14 residues. Germline CDR1 reads SGHVS; CDR2 reads FQNEAQ. The chain's CDR3 is CASSSGTANTEAFF. CDR3 coding DNA: TGTGCCAGCAGCTCCGGGACAGCTAACACTGAAGCTTTCTTT.

This clonotype came up a few times. The V call is TRBV6-2 or TRBV6-3, the J call TRBJ2-7, with a possible D match to TRBD2 (5 bases). CDR1 and CDR2 (germline): MNHEY, SVGEGT. The CDR3 contains 17 residues. With 5 bases removed from V and 12 bases from J, the gap between germline ends came to 32 bases. CDR3 in DNA: TGTGCCAGCAGTCCGGACGCGGAGGAGGATTTTCGCAGTACGTGGTACTTC. This translates into CASSPDAEEDFRSTWYF.

This rearrangement joins TRBV7-8 to TRBJ2-3; D is perhaps TRBD2 (5 bases). Germline-derived CDR1 and CDR2 are SGHVS and FQNEAQ. The CDR3 runs to 12 residues. With 5 bases removed from V and 8 bases from J, the gap between germline ends came to 11 bases. CDR3 in amino acids: CASSTPGSTQYF. DNA of the CDR3: TGTGCCAGCAGCACCCCGGGGTCTACGCAGTATTTT.

V is TRBV12-5 and J is TRBJ2-1; 9 bases fit TRBD1. After removal of 0 bases from V and 0 bases from J, the junction contained 6 bases not matched to a gene. Germline V gene lookup returns CDR1 LGHNT and CDR2 FRNRAP. The CDR3 length is 18 residues. CDR3 loop: CASGLVQGALSSYNEQFF. Written as DNA, the CDR3 is TGTGCTAGTGGTTTGGTACAGGGGGCCCTGAGCTCCTACAATGAGCAGTTCTTC.

V gene TRBV4-3 combines with J gene TRBJ2-1; unclear D gene. This CDR3 has 15 amino acids. Trimming shortened V by 0 bases and J by 4 bases, and 10 bases separated the two germline ends. Germline loops: CDR1 LGHNA, CDR2 YSLEER. In DNA form, the CDR3 reads TGCGCCAGCAGCCAAGATACGGCTTCTTACAATGAGCAGTTCTTC. Amino acids: CASSQDTASYNEQFF.

This chain joins TRBV11-2 and TRBJ2-7; no clear D gene. This CDR3 has 15 amino acids. The germline CDR1 and CDR2 sequences are SGHAT and FQNNGV. V lost 1 base and J 5 bases, leaving 15 bases between the germline ends. CDR3 sequence reads: CASSLVEAVTDEQYF. In DNA form, the CDR3 reads TGTGCCAGCAGCTTAGTAGAAGCAGTCACCGACGAGCAGTACTTC.

The chain employs TRBV7-6 and TRBJ1-1; D ambiguous. Germline V gene sequence: CDR1 SGHVS, CDR2 FNYEAQ. This CDR3 contains 13 residues. The V and J ends lost 1 base and 1 base respectively, with 4 bases between them. The CDR3 nucleotides are TGTGCCAGCAGCTTAGTACAGAACACTGAAGCTTTCTTT. Amino acids: CASSLVQNTEAFF.

This clonotype came up many times. This chain connects TRBV24-1 to TRBJ2-1; 11 bases agree with TRBD2. The CDR3 contains 13 residues. Germline V gene sequence: CDR1 KGHDR, CDR2 SFDVKD. V dropped 5 bases and J dropped 10; count of bases not matched to a gene: 3. The CDR3 coding sequence is TGTGCCACCAGTGCTCCTAGCGGGAGGGAGCAGTTCTTC. Translation gives CATSAPSGREQFF.

This clonotype was counted at least ten times. This chain connects TRBV4-2 to TRBJ2-2; D perhaps matches TRBD1 (5 bases). The length of the CDR3 is 16 residues. V was trimmed by 1 base and J by 5 bases, leaving 14 bases between them. Germline V gene data show CDR1 as LGHNA and CDR2 as YNFKEQ. In DNA, the CDR3 is TGTGCCAGCAGCCAAGTCGGCAGGGAACATACCGGGGAGCTGTTTTTT. This translates into CASSQVGREHTGELFF.